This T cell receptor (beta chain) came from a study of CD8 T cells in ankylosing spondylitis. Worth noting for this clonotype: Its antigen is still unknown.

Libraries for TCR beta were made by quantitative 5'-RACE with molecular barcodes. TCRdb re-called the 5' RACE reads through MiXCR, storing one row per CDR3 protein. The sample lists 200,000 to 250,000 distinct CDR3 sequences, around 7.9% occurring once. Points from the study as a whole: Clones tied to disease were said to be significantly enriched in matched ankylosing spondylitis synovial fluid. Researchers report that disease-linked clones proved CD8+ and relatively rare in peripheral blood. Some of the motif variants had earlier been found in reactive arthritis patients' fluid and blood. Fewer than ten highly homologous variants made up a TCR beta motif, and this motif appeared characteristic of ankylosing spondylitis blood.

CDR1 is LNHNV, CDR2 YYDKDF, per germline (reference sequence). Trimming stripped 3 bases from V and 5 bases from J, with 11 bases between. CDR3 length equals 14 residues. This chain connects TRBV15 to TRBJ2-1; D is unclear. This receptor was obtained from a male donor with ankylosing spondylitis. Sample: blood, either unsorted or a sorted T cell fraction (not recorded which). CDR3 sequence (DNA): TGTGCCACCAGCAGGATGGGGTCGCACAATGAGCAGTTCTTC. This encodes CATSRMGSHNEQFF.